The 15 T cell receptor beta chains below all came from one sample that was sequenced in a study of T cell responses to AZD1222 COVID-19 vaccine. Generated by immunoSEQ multiplex PCR, the TCRdb table keeps only in-frame clones and is missing some. The table includes around 100,000 clones, approximately 88% detected once. Sequencing used peripheral blood, obtained on day 0 of AZD1222 vaccination. These TCRs come from an adult in good health.

This chain uses TRBV5-1 with TRBJ1-2; a weak D match, TRBD1 (5 bases). Germline CDR1 and CDR2: SGHRS and YFSETQ. V shed 1 base and J shed 2 bases, with 12 bases lying between them. This CDR3 contains 15 residues. CDR3 protein: CASSLLGGVNYGYTF. The DNA of the CDR3 is TGCGCCAGCAGCTTGCTTGGGGGGGTCAACTATGGCTACACCTTC. Looking up the rest from reference TRBV5-1 and TRBJ1-2 gives the full variable domain: KAGVTQTPRYLIKTRGQQVTLSCSPISGHRSVSWYQQTPGQGLQFLFEYFSETQRNKGNFPGRFSGRQFSNSRSEMNVSTLELGDSALYLCASSLLGGVNYGYTFGSGTRLTVV.

The chain has TRBV5-8 and TRBJ2-5; D gene ambiguous. This CDR3 is built from 9 residues. Deletions cut 4 bases from V and 10 bases from J, with 5 bases between. Per the germline V gene, CDR1 is SGHTS and CDR2 is YDEGEE. The CDR3 spells CASSGGQYF. The CDR3 coding sequence is TGTGCCAGCAGCGGTGGCCAGTACTTC.

The genes are TRBV11-2 and TRBJ2-2, with unresolved D. CDR3 length: 14 residues. Germline values: CDR1 SGHAT, CDR2 FQNNGV. The V and J ends lost 7 bases and 3 bases respectively, with 12 bases between them. The CDR3 DNA is TGTGCCAGCAAGGGTAGGGCTTACACCGGGGAGCTGTTTTTT. Protein: CASKGRAYTGELFF. Looking up the rest from reference TRBV11-2 and TRBJ2-2 gives the full variable domain: EAGVAQSPRYKIIEKRQSVAFWCNPISGHATLYWYQQILGQGPKLLIQFQNNGVVDDSQLPKDRFSAERLKGVDSTLKIQPAKLEDSAVYLCASKGRAYTGELFFGEGSRLTVL.

This chain joins TRBV4-1 and TRBJ1-2; tentatively, D is TRBD1 (5 bases). The CDR3 runs to 17 residues. Per germline, CDR1 MGHRA and CDR2 YSYEKL. V lost 2 bases and J lost 0, with 16 bases in between. The CDR3 sequence is CASSQSVWGGTNYGYTF. The CDR3 nucleotides read TGCGCCAGCAGCCAATCGGTTTGGGGGGGGACTAACTATGGCTACACCTTC.

This chain links TRBV5-1 with TRBJ2-1; 11 positions match TRBD1. The germline gives CDR1 SGHRS, CDR2 YFSETQ. V lost 4 bases and J lost 2; bases outside the gene matches: 2. The CDR3 runs to 15 residues. Here the CDR3 reads CASSEGQGAYNEQFF. For the CDR3, the DNA is TGCGCCAGCAGCGAGGGACAGGGGGCCTACAATGAGCAGTTCTTC.

This rearrangement joins TRBV5-4 to TRBJ2-7, with 8 bases lining up with TRBD1. The V gene end was trimmed by 4 bases and the J gene end by 3 bases; junction bases not matched to a gene: 9. The CDR3 sequence is 15 residues long. The germline V gene has CDR1 SGHNT and CDR2 YYREEE (reference sequence). The CDR3 sequence: CASSVGQDRDYEQYF. The CDR3 DNA sequence: TGTGCCAGCAGCGTGGGCCAGGACAGGGACTACGAGCAGTACTTC.

This rearrangement joins TRBV5-5 to TRBJ1-5, with a possible D match to TRBD1 (6 bases). Per the germline V gene, CDR1 is SGHKS and CDR2 is YYEKEE (reference sequence). Trimming pared 6 bases from V and 5 bases from J, leaving 18 bases between. The CDR3 loop spans 15 amino acids. As DNA, the CDR3 is TGTGCCAGCACCCCCCACTGGGGGGGCGATCAGCCCCAGCATTTT. Translating gives CASTPHWGGDQPQHF.

The chain combines TRBV7-6 with TRBJ2-5; a weak D match, TRBD2 (5 bases). Deletions cut 5 bases from V and 7 bases from J, with 17 bases between. This CDR3 contains 14 residues. CDR1 and CDR2 from the germline V gene are SGHVS and FNYEAQ. The CDR3 nucleotides read TGTGCCAGCAGCCCGAGGACCCAAGGAGGGACCCAGTACTTC. It yields the protein CASSPRTQGGTQYF.

The chain has TRBV10-3 and TRBJ2-7, with D possibly TRBD2 on 5 matching bases. Germline CDR1 reads ENHRY; CDR2 reads SYGVKD. The CDR3 is made up of 14 amino acids. The V and J ends lost 1 base and 3 bases respectively, with 10 bases between them. The chain's CDR3 is CAISEFERSYEQYF. The CDR3 DNA reads as TGTGCCATCAGTGAGTTCGAGCGGAGCTACGAGCAGTACTTC.

The CDR3 loop is CASRQSSFGNSPLHF. The CDR3 DNA follows: TGTGCCAGCCGACAGTCTTCCTTTGGTAATTCACCCCTCCACTTT. The chain combines TRBV3-1 (or the pseudogene TRBV3-2) with TRBJ1-6; possible D gene TRBD1, 5 bases. The CDR3 spans 15 residues. From germline, CDR1 is LGHDT and CDR2 YNNKEL (reference sequence). Trimming removed 8 bases from V and 6 bases from J, with 17 bases in between.

V usage is TRBV27 and J usage is TRBJ1-3; no clear D gene. With 4 bases removed from V and 0 bases from J, the gap between germline ends came to 7 bases. The length of the CDR3 is 14 residues. Per germline, CDR1 MNHEY and CDR2 SMNVEV (reference sequence). CDR3 nucleotides: TGTGCCAGCAGTTCCCTTCGCTCTGGAAACACCATATATTTT. Translation: CASSSLRSGNTIYF.

This clone has more than one count but fewer than ten. The chain has TRBV18 and TRBJ1-1, with 9 bases aligning to TRBD1. The CDR3 runs 15 residues. Unmatched junction bases numbered 7, after V lost 3 bases and J lost 5 bases. From germline, CDR1 is KGHSH and CDR2 LQKENI. The CDR3 sequence: CASSPLQGAGTEAFF. The CDR3, as DNA: TGTGCCAGCTCACCGCTACAGGGGGCGGGAACTGAAGCTTTCTTT.

The rearrangement links TRBV4-1 to TRBJ2-5; TRBD1 might be the D (5 bases). This CDR3 spans 15 amino acids. Trimming took 0 bases from V and 5 from J, leaving 13 bases between them. CDR1 and CDR2 (germline): MGHRA, YSYEKL. CDR3: CASSQEQATVETQYF. The CDR3 nucleotides are TGCGCCAGCAGCCAAGAACAGGCAACAGTCGAGACCCAGTACTTC.

The CDR3 sequence: CASSEGQAGSPLHF. The CDR3 DNA sequence: TGTGCCAGCAGTGAAGGGCAAGCGGGTTCACCCCTCCACTTT. The chain carries TRBV6-1 and TRBJ1-6; no clear D. In germline, CDR1 is MNHNS, CDR2 SASEGT. V shed 1 base and J shed 9 bases, with 10 bases lying between them. The CDR3 contains 14 residues.

This clone was seen a handful of times. V gene TRBV2 combines with J gene TRBJ2-1; 11 bases agree with TRBD2. Unmatched junction bases numbered 14, after V lost 7 bases and J lost 12 bases. This CDR3 region has 15 residues. The germline V gene encodes CDR1 SNHLY and CDR2 FYNNEI. The CDR3 region is CASMSGTSGLRVQFF. CDR3 nucleotide sequence: TGTGCCAGCATGAGTGGGACTAGCGGCCTACGAGTGCAGTTCTTC.